Shown below are 10 T cell receptor beta chains from a single sample sequenced in a study of OX40 agonist ivuxolimab in advanced cancers. Libraries were prepared by immunoSEQ multiplex PCR; TCRdb keeps only in-frame clonotypes and omits some of them. The sample has 15,000 to 20,000 clones, more than 80% seen once. This sample comprised CD4+ or CD8+ T cells sorted from blood, obtained in a trial of the OX40 agonist ivuxolimab. The source is an adult with an advanced solid tumor such as melanoma, head and neck, liver or kidney cancer.

This clone was seen only a few times. The chain uses TRBV4-1 and TRBJ1-2, with 9 bases lining up with TRBD1. With V trimmed by 5 bases and J by 7 bases, 8 bases remained unmatched. Germline loops: CDR1 MGHRA, CDR2 YSYEKL. The CDR3 totals 14 residues. The CDR3 here is CASSLVQGASGYTF. In nucleotides, the CDR3 is TGCGCCAGCAGCTTAGTACAGGGGGCCTCTGGCTACACCTTC.

Within the sample, this clone is medium-sized. The chain employs TRBV7-9 and TRBJ2-3, with D possibly matching TRBD1 (5 bases). Germline CDR1 and CDR2: SEHNR and FQNEAQ (reference sequence). The CDR3 totals 14 residues. The V end lost 9 bases, the J end lost 4 bases, and 17 bases lay between the germline ends. The CDR3 loop is CARSTDLNADTQYF. The CDR3, as DNA: TGTGCCAGATCGACAGACTTAAATGCAGATACGCAGTATTTT.

The chain couples TRBV27 to TRBJ1-2, with D perhaps TRBD1 (5 bases). Between the trimmed V and J ends, which lost 0 bases and 4 bases, there was a span of 12 bases. CDR3 length equals 15 residues. CDR1 and CDR2 from the germline V gene are MNHEY and SMNVEV (reference sequence). CDR3 residues: CASSLSIRGTYGYTF. The CDR3 DNA reads TGTGCCAGCAGTTTATCCATCCGCGGGACCTATGGCTACACCTTC.

This clone was counted between two and nine times. The chain combines TRBV2 with TRBJ1-2; a possible D gene is TRBD1 (6 bases). CDR1 and CDR2 from the germline V gene are SNHLY and FYNNEI. The CDR3 spans 12 residues. V gave up 7 bases and J gave up 10 bases, with 16 bases separating them. The CDR3 region has the DNA TGTGCCAGCACAAAGGACAGTCTTTCCTACACCTTC. Its translation: CASTKDSLSYTF.

This clone was observed once. The rearrangement joins TRBV28 to TRBJ1-5; no definite D call. V was pared by 2 bases and J by 3 bases, with 8 bases between. This CDR3 has 14 residues. The germline gives CDR1 MDHEN, CDR2 SYDVKM. CDR3 protein: CASSLNSINQPQHF. As DNA, the CDR3 is TGTGCCAGCAGTTTAAACAGTATCAATCAGCCCCAGCATTTT. Based on the CDR3 plus reference TRBV28 and TRBJ1-5, the full variable domain is DVKVTQSSRYLVKRTGEKVFLECVQDMDHENMFWYRQDPGLGLRLIYFSYDVKMKEKGDIPEGYSVSREKKERFSLILESASTNQTSMYLCASSLNSINQPQHFGDGTRLSIL.

The rearrangement joins TRBV28 to TRBJ1-4; 12 nucleotides agree with TRBD1. CDR1 is MDHEN and CDR2 is SYDVKM in the germline V gene. This CDR3 has 14 amino acids. The J segment lost 8 bases and the V segment lost 6 bases, leaving 4 bases of the junction unmatched. This CDR3 reads CASRGTGGAEKLFF. CDR3 in DNA: TGTGCCAGCAGAGGGACAGGGGGCGCGGAAAAACTGTTTTTT.

The chain combines TRBV13 with TRBJ2-7; no firm D call. Per germline, CDR1 PRHDT and CDR2 FYEKMQ (reference sequence). The CDR3 covers 12 residues. The V gene lost 3 bases and the J gene lost 7 bases, with 10 bases spanning the gap. As DNA, the CDR3 is TGTGCCAGCAGCTTCCTCTTAGAGGAGCAGTACTTC. This sequence encodes CASSFLLEEQYF.

The chain is built from TRBV5-1 and TRBJ2-7; D uncertain. The CDR3 sequence is 15 residues long. Looked up from germline, CDR1 is SGHRS and CDR2 is YFSETQ. Trimming shortened V by 0 bases and J by 0 bases, and 10 bases separated the two germline ends. The CDR3 sequence: CASSLVAAYSYEQYF. The CDR3 DNA is TGCGCCAGCAGCTTGGTGGCAGCTTACTCCTACGAGCAGTACTTC. The variable domain in full, with the rest retrieved from reference TRBV5-1 and TRBJ2-7, is KAGVTQTPRYLIKTRGQQVTLSCSPISGHRSVSWYQQTPGQGLQFLFEYFSETQRNKGNFPGRFSGRQFSNSRSEMNVSTLELGDSALYLCASSLVAAYSYEQYFGPGTRLTVT.

The V gene is TRBV10-3, the J gene TRBJ2-7, with unresolved D. The CDR3 totals 15 residues. The V gene lost 7 bases and the J gene lost 2 bases, with 18 bases spanning the gap. The germline V gene encodes CDR1 ENHRY and CDR2 SYGVKD. The CDR3 loop reads CAIKPQGENPYEQYF. The CDR3 region has the DNA TGTGCCATCAAACCCCAAGGAGAGAACCCCTACGAGCAGTACTTC.

There are a few counts of this clone. The chain recombines TRBV7-9 with TRBJ2-2, with D possibly matching TRBD1 (6 bases). Trimming left V 7 bases short and J 7 bases short, with 22 bases between. Germline V gene lookup returns CDR1 SEHNR and CDR2 FQNEAQ (reference sequence). The CDR3 extends over 16 amino acids. The CDR3 region has the DNA TGTGCCAGCAAGGGGGTTATCAGGACAGCGAACGGGGAGCTGTTTTTT. Protein: CASKGVIRTANGELFF.